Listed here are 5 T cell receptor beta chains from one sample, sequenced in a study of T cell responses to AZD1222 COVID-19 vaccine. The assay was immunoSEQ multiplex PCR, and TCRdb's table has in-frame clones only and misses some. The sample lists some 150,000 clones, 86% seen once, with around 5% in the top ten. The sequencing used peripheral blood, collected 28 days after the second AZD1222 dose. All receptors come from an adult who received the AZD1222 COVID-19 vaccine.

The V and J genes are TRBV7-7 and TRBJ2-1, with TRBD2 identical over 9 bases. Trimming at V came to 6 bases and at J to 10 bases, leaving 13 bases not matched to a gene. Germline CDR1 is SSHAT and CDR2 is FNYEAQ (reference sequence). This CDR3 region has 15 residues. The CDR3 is CASSLGLAGGNEQFF. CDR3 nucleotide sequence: TGTGCCAGCAGTTTGGGACTAGCTGGAGGGAACGAGCAGTTCTTC.

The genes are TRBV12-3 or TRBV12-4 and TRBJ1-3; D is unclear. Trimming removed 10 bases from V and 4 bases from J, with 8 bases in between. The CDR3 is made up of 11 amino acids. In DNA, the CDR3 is TGTGCCACCGGACGCGGAAACACCATATATTTT. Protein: CATGRGNTIYF.

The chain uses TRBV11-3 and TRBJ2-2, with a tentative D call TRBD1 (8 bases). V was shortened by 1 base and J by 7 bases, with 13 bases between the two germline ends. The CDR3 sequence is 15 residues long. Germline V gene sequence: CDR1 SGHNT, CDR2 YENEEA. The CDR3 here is CASSLATGEGGELFF. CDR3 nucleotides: TGTGCCAGCAGCTTAGCGACAGGGGAGGGCGGGGAGCTGTTTTTT.

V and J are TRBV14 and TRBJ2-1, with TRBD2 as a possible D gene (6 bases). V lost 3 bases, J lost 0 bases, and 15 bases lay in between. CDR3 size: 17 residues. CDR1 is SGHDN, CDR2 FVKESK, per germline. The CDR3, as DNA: TGTGCCAGCAGCCAGGCGGGCGGGGCCAGCTCCTACAATGAGCAGTTCTTC. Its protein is CASSQAGGASSYNEQFF.

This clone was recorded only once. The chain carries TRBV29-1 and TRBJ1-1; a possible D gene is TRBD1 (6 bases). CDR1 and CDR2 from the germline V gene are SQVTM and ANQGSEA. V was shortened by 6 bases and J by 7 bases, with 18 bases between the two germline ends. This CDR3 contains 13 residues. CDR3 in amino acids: CSVNPSGAREAFF. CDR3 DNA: TGCAGCGTCAACCCCTCAGGGGCCCGTGAAGCTTTCTTT.